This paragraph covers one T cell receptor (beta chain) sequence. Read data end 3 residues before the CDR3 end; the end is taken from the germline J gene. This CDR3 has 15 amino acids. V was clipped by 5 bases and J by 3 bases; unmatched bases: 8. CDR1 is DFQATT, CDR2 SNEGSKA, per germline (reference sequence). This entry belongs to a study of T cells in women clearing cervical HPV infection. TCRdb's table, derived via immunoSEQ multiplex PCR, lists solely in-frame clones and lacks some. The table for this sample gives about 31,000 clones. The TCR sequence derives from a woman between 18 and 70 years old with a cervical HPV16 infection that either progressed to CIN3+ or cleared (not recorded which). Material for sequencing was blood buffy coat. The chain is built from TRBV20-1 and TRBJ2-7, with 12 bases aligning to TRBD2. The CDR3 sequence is CSARLAGELYYEQYF. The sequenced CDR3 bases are TGCAGTGCTCGACTAGCGGGGGAGTTATACTACGAG.